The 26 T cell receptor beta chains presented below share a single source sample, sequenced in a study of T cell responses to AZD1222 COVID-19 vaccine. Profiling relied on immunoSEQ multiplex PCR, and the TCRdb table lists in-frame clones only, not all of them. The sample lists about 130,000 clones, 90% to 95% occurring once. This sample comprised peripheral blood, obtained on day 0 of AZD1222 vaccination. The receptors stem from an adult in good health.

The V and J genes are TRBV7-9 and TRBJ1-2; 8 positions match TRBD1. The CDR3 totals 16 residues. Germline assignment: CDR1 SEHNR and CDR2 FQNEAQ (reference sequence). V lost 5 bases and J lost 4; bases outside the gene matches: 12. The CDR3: CASSGSEGQGPYGYTF. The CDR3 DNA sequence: TGTGCCAGCAGCGGATCCGAAGGACAGGGCCCCTATGGCTACACCTTC.

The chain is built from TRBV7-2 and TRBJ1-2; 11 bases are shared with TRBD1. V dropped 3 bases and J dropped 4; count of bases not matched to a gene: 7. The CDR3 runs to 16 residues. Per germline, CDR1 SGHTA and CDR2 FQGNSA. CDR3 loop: CASSFPGTGGGYGYTF. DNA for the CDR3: TGTGCCAGCAGCTTCCCGGGGACAGGGGGGGGCTATGGCTACACCTTC.

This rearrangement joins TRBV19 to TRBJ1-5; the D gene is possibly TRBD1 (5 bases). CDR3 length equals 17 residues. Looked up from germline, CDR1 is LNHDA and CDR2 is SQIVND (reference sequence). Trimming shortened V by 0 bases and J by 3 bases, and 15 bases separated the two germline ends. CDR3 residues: CASSIDGGPPLNQPQHF. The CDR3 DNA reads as TGTGCCAGTAGTATAGATGGGGGTCCCCCCCTCAATCAGCCCCAGCATTTT.

The CDR3 bases are TGTGCCAGCAGCTTAAGAGGGACCGGGGCATCACCCCTCCACTTT. Amino acid sequence: CASSLRGTGASPLHF. The chain couples TRBV7-6 to TRBJ1-6; tentative D call: TRBD1 (5 bases). The V and J ends lost 2 bases and 10 bases respectively, with 15 bases between them. Germline V lookup: CDR1 SGHVS, CDR2 FNYEAQ. This CDR3 comprises 15 residues.

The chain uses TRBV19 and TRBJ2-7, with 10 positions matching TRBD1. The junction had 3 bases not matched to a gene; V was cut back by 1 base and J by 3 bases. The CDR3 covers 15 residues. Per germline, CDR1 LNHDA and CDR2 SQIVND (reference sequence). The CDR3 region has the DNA TGTGCCAGTAGTATAGGGGGGACAGGGGACTACGAGCAGTACTTC. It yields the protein CASSIGGTGDYEQYF.

The CDR3 loop is CASSAGQGDGYTF. In DNA form, the CDR3 reads TGTGCCAGCAGCGCGGGACAGGGGGATGGCTACACCTTC. The V call is TRBV9, the J call TRBJ1-2; TRBD1 matches at 11 bases. Germline V gives CDR1 SGDLS, CDR2 YYNGEE. J lost 6 bases, V lost 3 bases, and 1 base had no gene match. The CDR3 runs to 13 residues.

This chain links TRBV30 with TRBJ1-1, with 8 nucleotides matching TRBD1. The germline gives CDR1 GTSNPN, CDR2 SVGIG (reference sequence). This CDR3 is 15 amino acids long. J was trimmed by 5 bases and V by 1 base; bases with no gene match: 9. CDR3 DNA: TGTGCCTGGAGTGCCCAACACAGGGGGGAGACTGAAGCTTTCTTT. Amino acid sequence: CAWSAQHRGETEAFF.

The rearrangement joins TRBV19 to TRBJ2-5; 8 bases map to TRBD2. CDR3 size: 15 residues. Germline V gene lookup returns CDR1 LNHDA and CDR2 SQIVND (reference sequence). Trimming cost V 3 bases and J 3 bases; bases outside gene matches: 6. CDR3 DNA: TGTGCCAGTAGTATTATAACTAGCGGAAAAGAGACCCAGTACTTC. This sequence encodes CASSIITSGKETQYF. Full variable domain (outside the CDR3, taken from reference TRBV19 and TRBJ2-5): DGGITQSPKYLFRKEGQNVTLSCEQNLNHDAMYWYRQDPGQGLRLIYYSQIVNDFQKGDIAEGYSVSREKKESFPLTVTSAQKNPTAFYLCASSIITSGKETQYFGPGTRLLVL.

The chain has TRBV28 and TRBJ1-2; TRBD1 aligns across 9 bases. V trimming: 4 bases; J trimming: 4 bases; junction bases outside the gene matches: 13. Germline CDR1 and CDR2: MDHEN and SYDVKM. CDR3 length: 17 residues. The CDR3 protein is CASSSPLMTGGVYGYTF. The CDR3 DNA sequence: TGTGCCAGCAGTTCCCCTCTCATGACAGGGGGTGTCTATGGCTACACCTTC.

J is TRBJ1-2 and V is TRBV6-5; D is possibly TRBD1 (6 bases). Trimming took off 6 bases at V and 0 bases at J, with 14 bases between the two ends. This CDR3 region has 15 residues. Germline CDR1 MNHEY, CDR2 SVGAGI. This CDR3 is CASSRWEGANYGYTF. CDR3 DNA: TGTGCCAGCAGCCGCTGGGAGGGGGCTAACTATGGCTACACCTTC.

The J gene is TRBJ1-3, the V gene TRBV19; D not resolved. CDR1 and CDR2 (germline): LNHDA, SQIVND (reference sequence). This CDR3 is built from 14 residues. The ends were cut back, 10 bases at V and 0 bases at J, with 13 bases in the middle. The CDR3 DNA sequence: TGTGCCACCAAGCCCAGGAGCTCTGGAAACACCATATATTTT. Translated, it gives CATKPRSSGNTIYF.

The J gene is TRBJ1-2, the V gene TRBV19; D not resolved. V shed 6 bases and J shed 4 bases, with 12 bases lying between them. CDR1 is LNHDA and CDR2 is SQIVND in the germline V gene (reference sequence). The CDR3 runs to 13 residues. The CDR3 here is CASRTVMSYGYTF. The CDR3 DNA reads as TGTGCCAGTAGAACGGTTATGAGCTATGGCTACACCTTC.

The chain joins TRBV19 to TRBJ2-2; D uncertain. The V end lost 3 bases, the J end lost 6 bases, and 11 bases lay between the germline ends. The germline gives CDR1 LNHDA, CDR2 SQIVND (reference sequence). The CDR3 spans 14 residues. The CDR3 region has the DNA TGTGCCAGTAGTATGACCCCCAAATCCGGGGAGCTGTTTTTT. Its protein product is CASSMTPKSGELFF.

For the CDR3, the DNA is TGTGCCAGCAGGCGGTCTACACCCGGAACTGAAGCTTTCTTT. Translation: CASRRSTPGTEAFF. The chain uses TRBV6-5 and TRBJ1-1; D unclear. CDR1 and CDR2 from the germline V gene are MNHEY and SVGAGI. This CDR3 is built from 14 residues. With 6 bases removed from V and 5 bases from J, the gap between germline ends came to 16 bases.

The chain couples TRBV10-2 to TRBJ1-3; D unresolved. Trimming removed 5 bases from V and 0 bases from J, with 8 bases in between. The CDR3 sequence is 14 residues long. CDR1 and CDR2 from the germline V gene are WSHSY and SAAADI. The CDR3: CASSLVVSGNTIYF. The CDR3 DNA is TGCGCCAGCAGTCTGGTCGTCTCTGGAAACACCATATATTTT.

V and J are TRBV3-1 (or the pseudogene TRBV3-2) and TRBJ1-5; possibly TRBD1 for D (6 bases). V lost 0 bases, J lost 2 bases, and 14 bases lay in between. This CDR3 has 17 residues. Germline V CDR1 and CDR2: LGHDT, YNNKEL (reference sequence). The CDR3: CASSQDRWGLGNQPQHF. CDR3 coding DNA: TGTGCCAGCAGCCAAGATCGCTGGGGGCTCGGCAATCAGCCCCAGCATTTT.

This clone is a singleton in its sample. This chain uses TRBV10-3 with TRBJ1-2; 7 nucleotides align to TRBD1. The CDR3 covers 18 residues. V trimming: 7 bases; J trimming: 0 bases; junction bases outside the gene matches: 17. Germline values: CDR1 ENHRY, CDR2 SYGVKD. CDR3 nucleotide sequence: TGTGCCATCACCTCTGGCCCGGGACAGAAGTTAGCTAACTATGGCTACACCTTC. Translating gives CAITSGPGQKLANYGYTF.

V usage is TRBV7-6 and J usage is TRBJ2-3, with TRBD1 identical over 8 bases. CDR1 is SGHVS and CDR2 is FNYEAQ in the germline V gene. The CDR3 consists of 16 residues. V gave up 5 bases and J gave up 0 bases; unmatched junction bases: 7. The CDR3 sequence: CASSPRQGRSTDTQYF. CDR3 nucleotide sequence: TGTGCCAGCAGCCCCCGACAGGGGCGAAGCACAGATACGCAGTATTTT.

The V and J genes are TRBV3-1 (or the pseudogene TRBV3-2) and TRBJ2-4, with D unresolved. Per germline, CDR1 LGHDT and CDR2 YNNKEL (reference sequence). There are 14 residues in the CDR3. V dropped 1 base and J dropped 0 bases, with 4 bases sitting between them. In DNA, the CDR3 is TGTGCCAGCAGCCAAGGTCTAGCCAAAAACATTCAGTACTTC. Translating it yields CASSQGLAKNIQYF.

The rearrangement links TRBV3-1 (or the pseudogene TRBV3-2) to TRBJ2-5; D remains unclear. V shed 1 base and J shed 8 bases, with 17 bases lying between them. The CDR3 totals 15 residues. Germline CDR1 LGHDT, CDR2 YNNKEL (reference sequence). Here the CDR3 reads CASSQVNKGGDTQYF. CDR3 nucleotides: TGTGCCAGCAGCCAAGTAAATAAGGGTGGTGACACCCAGTACTTC.

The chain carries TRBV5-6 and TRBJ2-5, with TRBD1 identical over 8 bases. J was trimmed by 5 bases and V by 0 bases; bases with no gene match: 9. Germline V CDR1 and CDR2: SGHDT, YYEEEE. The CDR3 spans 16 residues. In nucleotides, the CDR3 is TGTGCCAGCAGCTTGGCCTGGAACAGGGGGATGGAGACCCAGTACTTC. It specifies CASSLAWNRGMETQYF.

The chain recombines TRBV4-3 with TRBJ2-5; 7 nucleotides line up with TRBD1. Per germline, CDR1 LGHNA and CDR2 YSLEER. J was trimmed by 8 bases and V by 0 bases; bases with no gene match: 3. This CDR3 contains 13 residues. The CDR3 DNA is TGCGCCAGCAGCCAAGAGTCAGGGGGTACCCAGTACTTC. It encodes CASSQESGGTQYF.

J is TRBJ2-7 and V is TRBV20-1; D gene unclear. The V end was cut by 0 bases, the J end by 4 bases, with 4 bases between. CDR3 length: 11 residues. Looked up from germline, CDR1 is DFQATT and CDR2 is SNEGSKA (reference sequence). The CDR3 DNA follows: TGCAGTGCTAGAGATAAGTACGAGCAGTACTTC. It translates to CSARDKYEQYF.

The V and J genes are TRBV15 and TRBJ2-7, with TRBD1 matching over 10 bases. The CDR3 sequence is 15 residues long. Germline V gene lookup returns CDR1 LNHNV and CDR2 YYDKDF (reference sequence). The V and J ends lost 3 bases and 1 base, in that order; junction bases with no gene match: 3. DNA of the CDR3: TGTGCCACCAGCAGGGAGGGACAGGGGTCCTACGAGCAGTACTTC. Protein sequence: CATSREGQGSYEQYF.

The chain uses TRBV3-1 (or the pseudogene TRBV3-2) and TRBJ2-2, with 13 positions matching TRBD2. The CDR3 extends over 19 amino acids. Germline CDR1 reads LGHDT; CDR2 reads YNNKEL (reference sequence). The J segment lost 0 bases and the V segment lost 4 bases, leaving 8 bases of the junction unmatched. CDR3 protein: CASSRVWGLAGSNTGELFF. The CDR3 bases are TGTGCCAGCAGCCGCGTATGGGGACTAGCGGGGTCGAACACCGGGGAGCTGTTTTTT.

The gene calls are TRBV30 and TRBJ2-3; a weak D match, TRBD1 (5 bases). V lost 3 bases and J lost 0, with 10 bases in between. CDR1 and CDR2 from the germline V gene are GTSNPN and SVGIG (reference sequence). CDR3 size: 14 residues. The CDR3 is CAWRSTVSTDTQYF. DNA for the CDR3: TGTGCCTGGAGGTCGACAGTTAGCACAGATACGCAGTATTTT.